The sample holds a few counts of the clone carrying this T cell receptor beta chain. Its antigen is not known. This specimen comes from a study of CD8 T cells in ankylosing spondylitis. General study points: Some of the motif variants had earlier been found in reactive arthritis patients' fluid and blood.

Trimming at V came to 2 bases and at J to 3 bases, leaving 4 bases not matched to a gene. This CDR3 has 14 residues. CDR1 is SGHRS, CDR2 YFSETQ, per germline. Using quantitative 5'-RACE with molecular barcodes, the authors made TCR beta libraries. TCRdb itself ran the 5' RACE reads through MiXCR, one entry per CDR3 protein. The repertoire consists of about 250,000 distinct CDR3 sequences, with 30% to 35% occurring once and the leading ten covering roughly 4%. This sequence was found in a male donor with ankylosing spondylitis or in good health (not recorded which). The sequencing sample was made of blood, either unsorted or a sorted T cell fraction (not recorded which). The chain uses TRBV5-1 and TRBJ1-1, with TRBD1 identical over 7 bases. The CDR3 here is CASSLYGTDTEAFF. The DNA of the CDR3 is TGCGCCAGCAGCTTATACGGGACAGACACTGAAGCTTTCTTT.